This T cell receptor (beta chain) is drawn from a study of blood T cell repertoires in COVID-19 (TCRdb year 2020). Context from the whole study: Collaborator samples came from the United States, Italy and Spain and covered acute and convalescent phases of COVID-19. The material from the prospective study consisted of cDNA or gDNA derived from T cells, B-cell-depleted T cells, or PBMCs. Deeply sampled blood TCRbeta repertoires from subjects exposed to, actively infected with, or recovered from COVID-19 were included in the dataset. The repertoires were released in a freely available public database intended as a resource for research on the immune response to SARS-CoV-2. Samples came from the ongoing ImmuneRACE study (first 160 participants) plus 1,254 subjects from 6 global collaborators. Nearly every sample came with metadata listing a de-identified subject ID, COVID-19 status, age in years and sex. Where available, HLA class I and class II types were obtained from metadata supplied by the sample provider rather than from assay-based typing. What the research found in general, with its limitations: How much clinical and demographic metadata was included differed by source and by participant, and the metadata was provided uncurated.

Each collaborating institution followed its own protocols to collect whole blood in K2EDTA tubes. For TCRbeta analysis, collaborators shipped samples as frozen whole blood, isolated PBMCs, or DNA extracted from either of those sample types. As regards this clone: What this receptor recognizes is not known. It has no much larger one-base neighbor in the sample; base qualities were not kept.

The immunoSEQ Assay, a bias-controlled multiplex PCR, was used to amplify TCRbeta CDR3 regions from genomic DNA. The paper's processing steps were these. Within the assay, amplification of reference gene primers was used to estimate how many nucleated cells each sample contained. Sequence reads were collapsed and filtered to measure the absolute abundance of every unique TCRbeta CDR3 rearrangement. For each sample, productive Simpson clonality was calculated by taking the square root of Simpson's diversity index across productive rearrangements. The source is immuneACCESS, and TCRdb retained only in-frame sequences with V and J called. Part of the clones is not carried over; for the studies checked, unresolved V genes explain less than half of this, and the remainder is unexplained. V, J and clone size reflect that table, while D and trimming were determined from the DNA. The sample contains 150,000 to 200,000 clones, roughly nine tenths of them found a single time. The ten largest clones capture about 3% of the sample.

The receptor was derived from a man between 60 and 70 years old with acute or convalescent COVID-19. Sample: peripheral blood.

The DNA sequence is as follows: TGTGCCAGCAGCAGCCCCGGGGGGAACATTCAGTACTTC. It encodes CASSSPGGNIQYF. The chain links TRBV7-9 with TRBJ2-4; TRBD2 aligns with 7 central bases. Based on the germline V gene (reference sequence), the CDR1 and CDR2 sequences are SEHNR and FQNEAQ. Measured from the cysteine to the phenylalanine, the CDR3 is 13 residues long. Just CDR3 DNA is preserved here, 39 bases in frame from base 1. Unmatched junction bases come to 5, with V trimmed by 5 bases and J by 7 bases.